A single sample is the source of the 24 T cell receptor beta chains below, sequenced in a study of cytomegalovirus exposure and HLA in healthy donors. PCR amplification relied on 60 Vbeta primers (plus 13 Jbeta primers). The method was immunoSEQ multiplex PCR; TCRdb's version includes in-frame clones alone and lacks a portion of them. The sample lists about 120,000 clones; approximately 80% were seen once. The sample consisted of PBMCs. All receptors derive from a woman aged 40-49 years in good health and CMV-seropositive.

This CDR3 reads CASSSGTSGRGLSDTQYF. The DNA for the CDR3 is TGTGCCAGCAGTTCCGGGACTAGCGGGAGGGGGTTATCAGATACGCAGTATTTT. J is TRBJ2-3 and V is TRBV25-1; 16 bases fit TRBD2. Germline CDR1 MGHDK, CDR2 SYGVNS. The CDR3 contains 18 residues. Unmatched junction bases numbered 9, after V lost 5 bases and J lost 4 bases.

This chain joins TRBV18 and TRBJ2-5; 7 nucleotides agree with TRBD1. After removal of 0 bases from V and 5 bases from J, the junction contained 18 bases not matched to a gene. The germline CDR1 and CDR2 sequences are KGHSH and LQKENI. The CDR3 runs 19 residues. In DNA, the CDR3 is TGTGCCAGCTCACCACCGTCACGGGGTTACAGGGGCGCACAGGAGACCCAGTACTTC. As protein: CASSPPSRGYRGAQETQYF.

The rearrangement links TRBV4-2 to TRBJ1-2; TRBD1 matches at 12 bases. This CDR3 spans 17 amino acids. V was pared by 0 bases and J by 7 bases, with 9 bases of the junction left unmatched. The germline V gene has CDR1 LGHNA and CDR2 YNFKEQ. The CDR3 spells CASSQDGGTGGAGGYTF. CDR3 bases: TGTGCCAGCAGCCAAGATGGGGGGACAGGGGGCGCGGGTGGCTACACCTTC.

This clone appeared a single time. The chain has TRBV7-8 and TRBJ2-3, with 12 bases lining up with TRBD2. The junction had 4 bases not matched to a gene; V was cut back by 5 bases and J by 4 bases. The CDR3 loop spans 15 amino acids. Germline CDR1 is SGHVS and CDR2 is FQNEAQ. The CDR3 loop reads CASSPTSGSSDTQYF. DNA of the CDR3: TGTGCCAGCAGCCCGACTAGCGGGAGTTCAGATACGCAGTATTTT.

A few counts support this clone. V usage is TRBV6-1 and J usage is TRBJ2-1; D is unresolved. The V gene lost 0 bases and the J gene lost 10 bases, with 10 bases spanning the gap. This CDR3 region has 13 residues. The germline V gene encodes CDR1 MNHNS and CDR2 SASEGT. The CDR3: CASSEAAVKEQFF. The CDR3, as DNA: TGTGCCAGCAGTGAAGCGGCGGTAAAGGAGCAGTTCTTC.

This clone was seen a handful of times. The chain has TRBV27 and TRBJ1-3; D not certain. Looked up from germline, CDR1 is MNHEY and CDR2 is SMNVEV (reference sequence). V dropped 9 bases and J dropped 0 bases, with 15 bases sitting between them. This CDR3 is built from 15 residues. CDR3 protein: CARAILRSSGNTIYF. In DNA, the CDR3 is TGTGCCAGAGCAATACTGAGGAGCTCTGGAAACACCATATATTTT.

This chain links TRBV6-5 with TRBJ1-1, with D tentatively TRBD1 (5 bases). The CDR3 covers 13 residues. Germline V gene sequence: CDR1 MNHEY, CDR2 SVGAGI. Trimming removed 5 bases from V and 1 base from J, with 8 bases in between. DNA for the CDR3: TGTGCCAGCAGTCAAACAGGGAACACTGAAGCTTTCTTT. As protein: CASSQTGNTEAFF.

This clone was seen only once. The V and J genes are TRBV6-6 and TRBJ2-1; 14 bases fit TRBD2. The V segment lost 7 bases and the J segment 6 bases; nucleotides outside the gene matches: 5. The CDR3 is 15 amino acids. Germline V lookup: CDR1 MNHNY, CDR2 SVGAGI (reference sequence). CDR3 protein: CASTLTSGRGNEQFF. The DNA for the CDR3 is TGTGCCAGCACCCTGACTAGCGGGAGGGGCAATGAGCAGTTCTTC.

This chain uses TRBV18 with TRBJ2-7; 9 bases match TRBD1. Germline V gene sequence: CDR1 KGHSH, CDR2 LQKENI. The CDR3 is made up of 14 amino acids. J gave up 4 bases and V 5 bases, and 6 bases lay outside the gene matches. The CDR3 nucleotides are TGTGCCAGCTCAGGGGACAGGGTAGCATACGAGCAGTACTTC. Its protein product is CASSGDRVAYEQYF.

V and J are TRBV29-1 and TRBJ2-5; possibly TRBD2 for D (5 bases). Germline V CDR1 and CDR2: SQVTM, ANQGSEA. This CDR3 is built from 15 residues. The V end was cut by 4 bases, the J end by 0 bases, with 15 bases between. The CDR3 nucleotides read TGCAGCGTTGCACCGGCGGGTTTGTACCAAGAGACCCAGTACTTC. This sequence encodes CSVAPAGLYQETQYF.

The CDR3 loop reads CASSVGGETQYF. The CDR3 nucleotides read TGTGCCAGCAGTGTAGGAGGAGAGACCCAGTACTTC. This chain uses TRBV27 with TRBJ2-5, with a tentative D call TRBD2 (5 bases). Germline V gene lookup returns CDR1 MNHEY and CDR2 SMNVEV (reference sequence). The CDR3 loop spans 12 amino acids. V lost 5 bases to trimming and J lost 4 bases, with 8 bases between them.

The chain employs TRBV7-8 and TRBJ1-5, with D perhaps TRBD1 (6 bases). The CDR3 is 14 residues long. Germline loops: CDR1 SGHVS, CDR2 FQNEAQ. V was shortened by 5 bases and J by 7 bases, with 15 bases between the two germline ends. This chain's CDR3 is CASSNNRAGQPQHF. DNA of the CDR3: TGTGCCAGCAGCAACAACAGGGCTGGACAGCCCCAGCATTTT. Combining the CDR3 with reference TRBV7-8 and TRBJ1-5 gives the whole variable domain GAGVSQSPRYKVAKRGQDVALRCDPISGHVSLFWYQQALGQGPEFLTYFQNEAQLDKSGLPSDRFFAERPEGSVSTLKIQRTQQEDSAVYLCASSNNRAGQPQHFGDGTRLSIL.

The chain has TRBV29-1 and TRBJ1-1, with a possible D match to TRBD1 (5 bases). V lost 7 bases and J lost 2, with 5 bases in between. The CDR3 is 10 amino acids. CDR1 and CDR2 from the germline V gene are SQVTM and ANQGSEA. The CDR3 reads CSGTNTEAFF. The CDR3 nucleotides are TGCAGCGGGACAAACACTGAAGCTTTCTTT.

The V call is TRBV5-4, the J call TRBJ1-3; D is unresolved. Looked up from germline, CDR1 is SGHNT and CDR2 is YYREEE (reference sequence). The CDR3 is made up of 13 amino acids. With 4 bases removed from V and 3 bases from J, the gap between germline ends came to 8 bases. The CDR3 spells CASSPGVGNTIYF. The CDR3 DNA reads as TGTGCCAGCAGCCCCGGGGTTGGAAACACCATATATTTT.

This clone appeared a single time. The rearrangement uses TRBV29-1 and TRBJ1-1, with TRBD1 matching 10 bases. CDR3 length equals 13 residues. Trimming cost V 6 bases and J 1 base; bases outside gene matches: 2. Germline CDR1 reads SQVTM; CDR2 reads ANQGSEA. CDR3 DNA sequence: TGCAGCGTGGACAGGGGGAAGAACACTGAAGCTTTCTTT. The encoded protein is CSVDRGKNTEAFF.

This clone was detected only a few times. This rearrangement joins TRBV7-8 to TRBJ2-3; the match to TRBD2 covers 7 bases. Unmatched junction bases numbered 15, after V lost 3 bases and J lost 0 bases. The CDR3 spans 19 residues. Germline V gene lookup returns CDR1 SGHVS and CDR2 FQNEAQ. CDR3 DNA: TGTGCCAGCAGCTTGACCGGGACTATCCTTACAGTTAGCACAGATACGCAGTATTTT. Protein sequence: CASSLTGTILTVSTDTQYF. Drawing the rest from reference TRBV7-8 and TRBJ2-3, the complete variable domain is GAGVSQSPRYKVAKRGQDVALRCDPISGHVSLFWYQQALGQGPEFLTYFQNEAQLDKSGLPSDRFFAERPEGSVSTLKIQRTQQEDSAVYLCASSLTGTILTVSTDTQYFGPGTRLTVL.

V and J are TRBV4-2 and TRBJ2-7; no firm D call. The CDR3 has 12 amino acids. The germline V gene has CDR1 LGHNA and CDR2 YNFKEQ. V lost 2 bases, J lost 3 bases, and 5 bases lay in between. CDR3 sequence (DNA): TGTGCCAGCAGCCAAAACAGCTACGAGCAGTACTTC. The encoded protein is CASSQNSYEQYF.

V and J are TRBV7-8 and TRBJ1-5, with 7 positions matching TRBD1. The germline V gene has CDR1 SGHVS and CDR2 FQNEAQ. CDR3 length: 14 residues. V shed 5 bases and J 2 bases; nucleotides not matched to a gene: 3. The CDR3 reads CASSRQGRNQPQHF. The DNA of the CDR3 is TGTGCCAGCAGCCGACAGGGCCGCAATCAGCCCCAGCATTTT.

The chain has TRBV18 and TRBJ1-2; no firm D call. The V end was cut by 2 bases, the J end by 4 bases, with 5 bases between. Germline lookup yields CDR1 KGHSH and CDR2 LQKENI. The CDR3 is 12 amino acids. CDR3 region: CASSPTAYGYTF. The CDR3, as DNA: TGTGCCAGCTCACCAACAGCCTATGGCTACACCTTC.

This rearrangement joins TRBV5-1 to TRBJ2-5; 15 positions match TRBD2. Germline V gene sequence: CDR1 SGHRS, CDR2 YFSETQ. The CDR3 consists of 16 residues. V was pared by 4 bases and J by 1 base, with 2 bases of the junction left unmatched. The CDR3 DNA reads TGCGCCAGCAGCCGGGGACTAGCGGGGGGCCAAGAGACCCAGTACTTC. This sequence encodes CASSRGLAGGQETQYF.

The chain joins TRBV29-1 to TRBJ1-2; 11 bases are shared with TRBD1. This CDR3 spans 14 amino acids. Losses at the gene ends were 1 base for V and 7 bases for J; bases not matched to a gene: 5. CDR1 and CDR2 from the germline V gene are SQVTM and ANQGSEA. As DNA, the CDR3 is TGCAGCGTTGAAGTTGGACAGGGGGCGGGTGGCTACACCTTC. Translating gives CSVEVGQGAGGYTF.

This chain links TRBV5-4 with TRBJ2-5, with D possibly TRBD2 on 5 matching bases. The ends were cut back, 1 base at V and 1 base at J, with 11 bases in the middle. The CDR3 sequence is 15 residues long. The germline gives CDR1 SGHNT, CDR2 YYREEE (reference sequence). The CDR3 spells CASSLYLSGQETQYF. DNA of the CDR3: TGTGCCAGCAGCTTGTATCTAAGCGGCCAAGAGACCCAGTACTTC. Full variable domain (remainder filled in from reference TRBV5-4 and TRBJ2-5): ETGVTQSPTHLIKTRGQQVTLRCSSQSGHNTVSWYQQALGQGPQFIFQYYREEENGRGNFPPRFSGLQFPNYSSELNVNALELDDSALYLCASSLYLSGQETQYFGPGTRLLVL.

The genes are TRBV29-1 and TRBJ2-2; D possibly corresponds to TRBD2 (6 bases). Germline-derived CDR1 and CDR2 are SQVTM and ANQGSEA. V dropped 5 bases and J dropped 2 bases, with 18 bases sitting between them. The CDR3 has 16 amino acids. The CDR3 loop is CSVFGPGTVNTGELFF. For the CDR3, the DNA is TGCAGCGTTTTCGGCCCCGGGACTGTAAACACCGGGGAGCTGTTTTTT.

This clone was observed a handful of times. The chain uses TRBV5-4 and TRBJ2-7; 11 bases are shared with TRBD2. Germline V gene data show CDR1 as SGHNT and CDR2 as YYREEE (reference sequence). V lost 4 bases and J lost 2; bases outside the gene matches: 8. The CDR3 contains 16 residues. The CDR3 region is CASSPTVAGGPYEQYF. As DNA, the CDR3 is TGTGCCAGCAGCCCGACGGTAGCGGGAGGGCCCTACGAGCAGTACTTC.